These 27 T cell receptor beta chains were all obtained from the same sample, sequenced in a study of blood T cell repertoires in COVID-19. Generated by immunoSEQ multiplex PCR, the TCRdb table keeps only in-frame clones and is missing some. In the table there are hundreds of thousands of clones, approximately 90% of which are singletons. The sample consisted of PBMCs or T cells enriched from blood (not recorded which). These TCRs come from a middle-aged woman who had recovered from COVID-19.

The V call is TRBV7-2, the J call TRBJ2-2; a weak D match, TRBD2 (6 bases). Germline V lookup: CDR1 SGHTA, CDR2 FQGNSA. This CDR3 is built from 14 residues. Trimming cost V 1 base and J 7 bases, with 10 bases left between them. The CDR3 loop reads CASSLGGARGELFF. The CDR3 DNA is TGTGCCAGCAGCTTAGGCGGGGCGCGCGGGGAGCTGTTTTTT.

The chain links TRBV7-2 to TRBJ2-4; 7 bases agree with TRBD1. Germline trimming cut 5 bases from V and 0 bases from J; bases unmatched to any gene: 7. The CDR3 sequence is 16 residues long. Germline V gene sequence: CDR1 SGHTA, CDR2 FQGNSA. The CDR3 protein is CASSPQGVLAKNIQYF. The CDR3 DNA reads as TGTGCCAGCAGCCCCCAGGGGGTTCTAGCCAAAAACATTCAGTACTTC.

The chain carries TRBV19 and TRBJ2-5, with TRBD2 matching over 8 bases. The CDR3 spans 15 residues. Trimming removed 1 base from V and 3 bases from J; junction bases left unmatched: 4. CDR1 and CDR2 (germline): LNHDA, SQIVND (reference sequence). The CDR3 is CASSIAGTSKETQYF. The CDR3 coding sequence is TGTGCCAGTAGTATAGCGGGGACTAGTAAAGAGACCCAGTACTTC. The full variable domain, completed using reference TRBV19 and TRBJ2-5, is DGGITQSPKYLFRKEGQNVTLSCEQNLNHDAMYWYRQDPGQGLRLIYYSQIVNDFQKGDIAEGYSVSREKKESFPLTVTSAQKNPTAFYLCASSIAGTSKETQYFGPGTRLLVL.

The chain employs TRBV7-3 and TRBJ2-1; D not certain. Trimming cost V 8 bases and J 10 bases, with 15 bases left between them. This CDR3 comprises 12 residues. Germline loops: CDR1 SGHTA, CDR2 FQGTGA. The CDR3 DNA follows: TGTGCCAGCTCCGAGGCGACCGGGGAGCAGTTCTTC. Translation: CASSEATGEQFF.

In its sample, this clone was seen once. This sequence joins TRBV9 and TRBJ2-3; possibly TRBD2 for D (5 bases). The germline V gene has CDR1 SGDLS and CDR2 YYNGEE. This CDR3 has 15 residues. With 0 bases removed from V and 4 bases from J, the gap between germline ends came to 12 bases. CDR3: CASSVEGGRPDTQYF. The CDR3 bases are TGTGCCAGCAGCGTAGAAGGCGGGCGTCCAGATACGCAGTATTTT.

This clone was recorded a few times. The chain is built from TRBV12-3 or TRBV12-4 and TRBJ1-4; no reliable D call. V lost 4 bases, J lost 8 bases, and 5 bases lay in between. This CDR3 has 11 residues. The CDR3 sequence is CASSSGEKLFF. In nucleotides, the CDR3 is TGTGCCAGCAGTTCGGGGGAAAAACTGTTTTTT.

This chain joins TRBV2 and TRBJ1-4; D not certain. Germline V gene data show CDR1 as SNHLY and CDR2 as FYNNEI. The CDR3 is 14 amino acids. V lost 8 bases, J lost 1 base, and 11 bases lay in between. CDR3 sequence reads: CASGPLLTNEKLFF. CDR3 bases: TGTGCCAGCGGGCCCCTATTAACTAATGAAAAACTGTTTTTT.

The chain's CDR3 is CASSRTGAQPQHF. CDR3 nucleotide sequence: TGTGCCAGCAGCCGGACAGGGGCTCAGCCCCAGCATTTT. J is TRBJ1-5 and V is TRBV2, with 9 bases identical to TRBD1. Germline CDR1 SNHLY, CDR2 FYNNEI. The CDR3 spans 13 residues. V lost 6 bases to trimming and J lost 6 bases; unmatched junction nucleotides: 3. The full variable domain, in which reference TRBV2 and TRBJ1-5 provide the parts outside the CDR3, is EPEVTQTPSHQVTQMGQEVILRCVPISNHLYFYWYRQILGQKVEFLVSFYNNEISEKSEIFDDQFSVERPDGSNFTLKIRSTKLEDSAMYFCASSRTGAQPQHFGDGTRLSIL.

The rearrangement joins TRBV28 to TRBJ1-2, with D unclear. The germline CDR1 and CDR2 sequences are MDHEN and SYDVKM. Trimming left V 8 bases short and J 5 bases short, with 15 bases between. This CDR3 has 13 residues. As DNA, the CDR3 is TGTGCCAGCCTAGAATTCTACGGATATGGCTACACCTTC. It specifies CASLEFYGYGYTF.

The chain has TRBV13 and TRBJ2-1; D is possibly TRBD2 (5 bases). CDR3 length: 15 residues. The germline V gene has CDR1 PRHDT and CDR2 FYEKMQ (reference sequence). Trimming shortened V by 4 bases and J by 5 bases, and 15 bases separated the two germline ends. In DNA form, the CDR3 reads TGTGCCAGCAGCTCCCAAGAGACTAACCACAATGAGCAGTTCTTC. Amino acids: CASSSQETNHNEQFF.

The V gene is TRBV27, the J gene TRBJ2-7; TRBD1 matches at 11 bases. Germline assignment: CDR1 MNHEY and CDR2 SMNVEV (reference sequence). V dropped 6 bases and J dropped 4; count of bases not matched to a gene: 8. This CDR3 has 15 residues. CDR3 protein: CASRDTGTGGYEQYF. The CDR3 DNA sequence: TGTGCCAGCAGGGATACCGGGACAGGGGGTTACGAGCAGTACTTC.

The rearrangement joins TRBV6-5 to TRBJ1-6, with 9 bases fitting TRBD1. V gave up 6 bases and J gave up 7 bases; unmatched junction bases: 4. The CDR3 sequence is 14 residues long. The germline CDR1 and CDR2 sequences are MNHEY and SVGAGI. Here the CDR3 DNA reads TGTGCCAGCAGGACGACAGGGGGAAATTCACCCCTCCACTTT. Translation: CASRTTGGNSPLHF.

This chain connects TRBV21-1 to TRBJ1-1; the tabulated D call, TRBD1, remains unverified against the DNA. TRBV21-1 is listed as a pseudogene. CDR3 size: 14 residues. In nucleotides, the CDR3 is TGTGCCAGCAGCACCCGGGACAGCTACTCTGAAGCTTTCTTT. The encoded protein is CASSTRDSYSEAFF.

This chain links TRBV27 with TRBJ2-1, with a tentative D call TRBD2 (6 bases). Trimming removed 1 base from V and 2 bases from J, with 6 bases in between. Germline values: CDR1 MNHEY, CDR2 SMNVEV (reference sequence). CDR3 size: 14 residues. For the CDR3, the DNA is TGTGCCAGCAGTTTATGGGGGGCCTACAATGAGCAGTTCTTC. Its protein product is CASSLWGAYNEQFF.

V is TRBV7-9 and J is TRBJ2-7, with D maybe TRBD1 (6 bases). CDR1 is SEHNR, CDR2 FQNEAQ, per germline (reference sequence). The CDR3 covers 14 residues. The ends were cut back, 8 bases at V and 0 bases at J, with 14 bases in the middle. The CDR3 reads CASGDNEYSYEQYF. The CDR3 DNA reads TGTGCCAGCGGGGACAATGAGTACTCCTACGAGCAGTACTTC. The whole variable domain, filled in from reference TRBV7-9 and TRBJ2-7, reads DTGVSQNPRHKITKRGQNVTFRCDPISEHNRLYWYRQTLGQGPEFLTYFQNEAQLEKSRLLSDRFSAERPKGSFSTLEIQRTEQGDSAMYLCASGDNEYSYEQYFGPGTRLTVT.

J is TRBJ2-1 and V is TRBV27; no firm D call. V shed 7 bases and J shed 3 bases, with 13 bases lying between them. This CDR3 has 14 residues. Germline CDR1 MNHEY, CDR2 SMNVEV (reference sequence). The CDR3 loop reads CASTPPGFYNEQFF. In DNA form, the CDR3 reads TGTGCCAGCACCCCTCCGGGTTTCTACAATGAGCAGTTCTTC.

The genes are TRBV5-1 and TRBJ2-3, with a possible D match to TRBD1 (5 bases). Germline CDR1 SGHRS, CDR2 YFSETQ. This CDR3 contains 14 residues. V was shortened by 1 base and J by 4 bases, with 10 bases between the two germline ends. In DNA, the CDR3 is TGCGCCAGCAGCTTGCCAGGGTCGGCAGATACGCAGTATTTT. This codes for CASSLPGSADTQYF.

The gene calls are TRBV27 and TRBJ1-5; 11 bases match TRBD1. CDR1 and CDR2 (germline): MNHEY, SMNVEV (reference sequence). With V trimmed by 4 bases and J by 6 bases, 8 bases remained unmatched. The CDR3 loop spans 16 amino acids. CDR3 sequence: CASSSLGQGAGQPQHF. DNA for the CDR3: TGTGCCAGCAGTTCCCTCGGACAGGGGGCAGGTCAGCCCCAGCATTTT.

The V gene is TRBV3-1 (or the pseudogene TRBV3-2), the J gene TRBJ1-5, with 7 nucleotides matching TRBD1. V gave up 3 bases and J gave up 5 bases; unmatched junction bases: 7. Germline CDR1 and CDR2: LGHDT and YNNKEL (reference sequence). The CDR3 sequence is 15 residues long. DNA of the CDR3: TGTGCCAGCAGCCAGGGCAGGGGGTTCCATCAGCCCCAGCATTTT. Encoded protein: CASSQGRGFHQPQHF.

The rearrangement links TRBV2 to TRBJ2-1, with 12 bases aligning to TRBD2. The V gene's germline CDR1 is SNHLY and CDR2 FYNNEI. This CDR3 spans 13 amino acids. J gave up 7 bases and V 9 bases, and 4 bases lay outside the gene matches. The CDR3 DNA follows: TGTGCCAGGTCGACTAGCGGGGGTAATGAGCAGTTCTTC. Its translation: CARSTSGGNEQFF.

The chain couples TRBV19 to TRBJ2-1; 8 bases line up with TRBD2. Germline CDR1 and CDR2: LNHDA and SQIVND (reference sequence). There are 17 residues in the CDR3. V shed 2 bases, J shed 0 bases, and the junction held 6 bases outside the gene matches. CDR3 in amino acids: CASSIRLAGVSYNEQFF. CDR3 DNA sequence: TGTGCCAGTAGTATAAGGCTAGCGGGCGTCTCCTACAATGAGCAGTTCTTC.

The chain combines TRBV9 with TRBJ1-5, with 11 positions matching TRBD1. CDR1 and CDR2 (germline): SGDLS, YYNGEE. CDR3 size: 17 residues. The trim removed 4 bases at V and 1 base at J, leaving 7 bases unmatched. The CDR3 spells CASSTRDRGESNQPQHF. The CDR3 bases are TGTGCCAGCAGCACCCGGGACAGGGGGGAAAGCAATCAGCCCCAGCATTTT.

This chain joins TRBV29-1 and TRBJ1-1; TRBD1 is a possible D gene (6 bases). Trimming removed 4 bases from V and 3 bases from J, with 15 bases in between. Per germline, CDR1 SQVTM and CDR2 ANQGSEA. This CDR3 is 14 amino acids long. The CDR3 loop is CSVAGTREYTEAFF. The CDR3, as DNA: TGCAGCGTTGCCGGGACAAGAGAATACACTGAAGCTTTCTTT.

The chain links TRBV7-2 to TRBJ2-7; no clear D. CDR1 is SGHTA, CDR2 FQGNSA, per germline. The CDR3 loop spans 11 amino acids. V lost 4 bases to trimming and J lost 3 bases, with 4 bases between them. The CDR3 spells CASSSLYEQYF. CDR3 DNA: TGTGCCAGCAGCTCCCTCTACGAGCAGTACTTC.

J is TRBJ2-7 and V is TRBV5-4, with 8 nucleotides matching TRBD1. The CDR3 has 13 residues. Germline lookup yields CDR1 SGHNT and CDR2 YYREEE (reference sequence). J was trimmed by 6 bases and V by 4 bases; bases with no gene match: 6. CDR3 nucleotides: TGTGCCAGCAGCACCTTGACAGGGGCCGAGCAGTACTTC. Protein product: CASSTLTGAEQYF.

The CDR3: CASSLEGLAPYNEQFF. DNA for the CDR3: TGTGCCAGCAGCTTAGAGGGACTAGCTCCATACAATGAGCAGTTCTTC. The V and J genes are TRBV7-9 and TRBJ2-1; TRBD2 aligns across 9 bases. V was clipped by 1 base and J by 4 bases; unmatched bases: 5. Germline assignment: CDR1 SEHNR and CDR2 FQNEAQ (reference sequence). CDR3 length: 16 residues. Complete variable domain (other parts from reference TRBV7-9 and TRBJ2-1): DTGVSQNPRHKITKRGQNVTFRCDPISEHNRLYWYRQTLGQGPEFLTYFQNEAQLEKSRLLSDRFSAERPKGSFSTLEIQRTEQGDSAMYLCASSLEGLAPYNEQFFGPGTRLTVL.

The rearrangement joins TRBV4-3 to TRBJ2-5; D is unclear. The CDR3 contains 14 residues. Trimming stripped 1 base from V and 3 bases from J, with 9 bases between. Germline V gives CDR1 LGHNA, CDR2 YSLEER. CDR3 region: CASSQAPQKETQYF. The CDR3 DNA follows: TGCGCCAGCAGCCAAGCCCCACAGAAAGAGACCCAGTACTTC.